This T cell receptor beta chain stems from a study of CD8 T cells in Susac syndrome. Study context: Within the sequenced Susac syndrome patient group, over 5 exhibited active disease and fewer than ten were in remission.

Study results and limitations: In total CD8+ repertoires, roughly 15 Susac-specific public clones were found, and in CD8+ TEMRA repertoires, roughly 5 were found.

Random hexamers served to reverse transcribe about 0.5 to 1 ug RNA. TCRdb called the immunoSEQ multiplex PCR reads again in MiXCR, with one record for every CDR3 protein. The data contain tens of thousands of distinct CDR3 sequences, 90% to 95% of them singletons. Negative isolation yielded the CD8+ and CD4+ T cells, while FACS enriched the TEMRA cells. Germline V lookup: CDR1 SGDLS, CDR2 YYNGEE. V lost 3 bases to trimming and J lost 8 bases; unmatched junction nucleotides: 11. CDR3 length: 16 amino acids. A remark on this clonotype: Antigen: not known.

The sequenced sample was CD8+ T cells from PBMCs. The sequence was collected from a human donor with Susac syndrome. The gene calls are TRBV9 and TRBJ1-6; 7 bases align to TRBD1. CDR3 coding DNA: TGTGCCAGCAGCGCTAGACAGGGCCGGGGAGATTCACCCCTCCACTTT. Translated, it gives CASSARQGRGDSPLHF.